The 10 T cell receptor beta chains in this list originate from one sample, sequenced in a study of blood T cell repertoires in COVID-19. Profiling relied on immunoSEQ multiplex PCR, and the TCRdb table lists in-frame clones only, not all of them. The table has tens of thousands of clones, roughly 82% seen once. Sequenced input: peripheral blood. All receptors come from a human donor in a cohort sampled during active COVID-19.

This clone was seen more than once but under ten times. The V gene is TRBV3-1 (or the pseudogene TRBV3-2), the J gene TRBJ1-6; D call uncertain. V dropped 6 bases and J dropped 7 bases, with 16 bases sitting between them. Germline values: CDR1 LGHDT, CDR2 YNNKEL (reference sequence). The CDR3 length is 15 residues. CDR3: CASSSEGVRNSPLHF. The CDR3 DNA reads as TGTGCCAGCAGTTCGGAAGGAGTGAGGAATTCACCCCTCCACTTT.

The count of this clone is one. The genes are TRBV5-1 and TRBJ1-1; D remains unclear. Per the germline V gene, CDR1 is SGHRS and CDR2 is YFSETQ. Trimming stripped 4 bases from V and 7 bases from J, with 14 bases between. The CDR3 loop spans 13 amino acids. The CDR3: CASSRGTQGEAFF. The CDR3 bases are TGCGCCAGCAGCCGGGGAACCCAAGGTGAAGCTTTCTTT.

This clone was counted a single time. This chain uses TRBV21-1 with TRBJ2-7; the table names TRBD2, a call not compared with the DNA. TRBV21-1 is reported as a pseudogene. The CDR3 has 12 amino acids. CDR3 sequence: CASSTPPYEQYF. The CDR3 DNA sequence: TGTGCCAGCAGCACTCCCCCCTACGAGCAGTACTTC.

J is TRBJ2-6 and V is TRBV19, with a tentative D call TRBD1 (6 bases). The CDR3 loop spans 19 amino acids. CDR1 is LNHDA and CDR2 is SQIVND in the germline V gene (reference sequence). The V end lost 0 bases, the J end lost 2 bases, and 17 bases lay between the germline ends. The DNA of the CDR3 is TGTGCCAGTAGTATAGAAGGAGAATCATACAGGGCTGGGGCCAACGTCCTGACTTTC. Residues: CASSIEGESYRAGANVLTF.

This clone was found once. The rearrangement joins TRBV5-8 to TRBJ1-1; D possibly corresponds to TRBD1 (5 bases). Trimming cost V 3 bases and J 5 bases, with 11 bases left between them. This CDR3 is 13 amino acids long. Germline lookup yields CDR1 SGHTS and CDR2 YDEGEE. The CDR3 DNA follows: TGTGCCAGCAGCTGGGACTGGGGGACTGAAGCTTTCTTT. It yields the protein CASSWDWGTEAFF.

This chain uses TRBV5-1 with TRBJ2-6, with D tentatively TRBD2 (5 bases). The ends were cut back, 0 bases at V and 2 bases at J, with 6 bases in the middle. The CDR3 is made up of 15 amino acids. Germline-derived CDR1 and CDR2 are SGHRS and YFSETQ. The CDR3 DNA follows: TGCGCCAGCAGCTTGGAGGGAGCTGGGGCCAACGTCCTGACTTTC. Its translation: CASSLEGAGANVLTF.

This clone appeared once. The CDR3, as DNA: TGTGCCTGGAGTGTTAACAGCTATGGCTACACCTTC. This codes for CAWSVNSYGYTF. This chain connects TRBV30 to TRBJ1-2, with D uncertain. From germline, CDR1 is GTSNPN and CDR2 SVGIG (reference sequence). Trimming took 0 bases from V and 4 from J, leaving 6 bases between them. The CDR3 is 12 amino acids.

V gene TRBV3-1 (or the pseudogene TRBV3-2) combines with J gene TRBJ1-6; 7 bases line up with TRBD1. The germline V gene has CDR1 LGHDT and CDR2 YNNKEL (reference sequence). The ends lost 3 bases at V and 8 bases at J; junction bases unmatched: 4. The CDR3 contains 14 residues. CDR3 sequence reads: CASSQTGSYSPLHF. The CDR3 DNA is TGTGCCAGCAGCCAGACAGGGTCCTATTCACCCCTCCACTTT.

This clone was seen only a few times. The rearrangement uses TRBV5-1 and TRBJ1-2; the match to TRBD1 covers 8 bases. V lost 4 bases and J lost 4; bases outside the gene matches: 9. Germline V gene lookup returns CDR1 SGHRS and CDR2 YFSETQ. The CDR3 is 15 residues long. The CDR3 DNA reads as TGCGCCAGCAGCGCAAGCCCGGGACAGGTCTATGGCTACACCTTC. It translates to CASSASPGQVYGYTF.

This chain joins TRBV7-2 and TRBJ2-2; no definite D call. CDR1 is SGHTA and CDR2 is FQGNSA in the germline V gene. Trimming took 1 base from V and 1 from J, leaving 10 bases between them. The CDR3 consists of 16 residues. Written as DNA, the CDR3 is TGTGCCAGCAGCTTAGGGGTAGCATTGAACACCGGGGAGCTGTTTTTT. It codes for CASSLGVALNTGELFF.